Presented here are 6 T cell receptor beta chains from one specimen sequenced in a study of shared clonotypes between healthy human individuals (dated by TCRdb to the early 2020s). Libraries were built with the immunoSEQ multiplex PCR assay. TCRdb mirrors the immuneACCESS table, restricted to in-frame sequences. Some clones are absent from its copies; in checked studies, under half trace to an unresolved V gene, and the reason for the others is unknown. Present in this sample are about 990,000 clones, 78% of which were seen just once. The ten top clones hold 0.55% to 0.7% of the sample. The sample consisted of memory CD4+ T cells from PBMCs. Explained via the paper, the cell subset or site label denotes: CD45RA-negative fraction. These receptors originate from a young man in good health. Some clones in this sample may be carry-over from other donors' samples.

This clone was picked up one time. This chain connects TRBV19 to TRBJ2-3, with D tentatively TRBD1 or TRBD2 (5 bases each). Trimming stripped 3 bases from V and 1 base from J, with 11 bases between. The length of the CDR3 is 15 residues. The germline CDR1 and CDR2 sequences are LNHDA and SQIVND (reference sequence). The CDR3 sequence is CASSMGVRGTDTQYF. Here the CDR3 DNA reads TGTGCCAGTAGTATGGGGGTCAGGGGCACAGATACGCAGTATTTT.

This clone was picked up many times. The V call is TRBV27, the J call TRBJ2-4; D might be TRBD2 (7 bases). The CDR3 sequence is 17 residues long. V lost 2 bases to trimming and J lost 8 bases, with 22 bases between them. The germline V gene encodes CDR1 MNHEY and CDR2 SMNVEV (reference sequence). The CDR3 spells CASSLSRGAPWGDIQYF. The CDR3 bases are TGTGCCAGCAGTTTAAGTCGGGGGGCCCCCTGGGGTGACATTCAGTACTTC.

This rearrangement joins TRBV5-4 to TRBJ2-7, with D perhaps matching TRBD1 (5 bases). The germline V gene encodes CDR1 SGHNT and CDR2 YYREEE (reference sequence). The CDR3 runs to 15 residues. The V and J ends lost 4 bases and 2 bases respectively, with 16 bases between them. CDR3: CASSQDLTETYEQYF. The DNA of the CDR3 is TGTGCCAGCAGCCAAGATTTGACAGAAACCTACGAGCAGTACTTC.

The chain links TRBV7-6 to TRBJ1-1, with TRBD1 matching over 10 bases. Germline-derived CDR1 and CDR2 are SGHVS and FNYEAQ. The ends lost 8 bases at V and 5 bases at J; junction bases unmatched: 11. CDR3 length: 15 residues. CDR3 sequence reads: CASSLETGGRTEAFF. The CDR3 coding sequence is TGTGCCAGCTCCCTGGAGACAGGGGGCCGAACTGAAGCTTTCTTT.

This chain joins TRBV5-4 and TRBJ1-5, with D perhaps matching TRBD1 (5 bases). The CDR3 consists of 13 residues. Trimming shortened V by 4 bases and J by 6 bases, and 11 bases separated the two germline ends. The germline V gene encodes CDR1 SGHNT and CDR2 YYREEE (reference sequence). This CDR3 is CASSPGRGQPQHF. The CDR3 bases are TGTGCCAGCAGCCCAGGGCGAGGTCAGCCCCAGCATTTT.

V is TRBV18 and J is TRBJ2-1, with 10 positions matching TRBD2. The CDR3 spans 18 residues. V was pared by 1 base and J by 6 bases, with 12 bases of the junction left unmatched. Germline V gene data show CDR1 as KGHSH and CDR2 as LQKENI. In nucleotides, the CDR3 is TGTGCCAGCTCACCACTCGCTAGCGGGAGAGGGGGCGGCAATGAGCAGTTCTTC. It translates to CASSPLASGRGGGNEQFF.